The 18 T cell receptor beta chains below come from one sample, sequenced in a study of T-cell reconstitution after alpha-beta-depleted transplantation in children. Library preparation (for TCRbeta) was performed with unique molecular identifiers. One entry per CDR3 protein results from TCRdb running MiXCR on the PCR reads. The table records a few hundred thousand distinct CDR3 sequences, around 19% of them present only once. The starting material was PBMCs from the stem cell graft donor, obtained from the stem cell graft. Receptors were obtained from a human donor who donated a stem cell graft to a child with acute lymphoblastic leukemia.

This chain links TRBV20-1 with TRBJ1-1; no clear D gene. There are 16 residues in the CDR3. CDR1 is DFQATT, CDR2 SNEGSKA, per germline (reference sequence). The V end was cut by 4 bases, the J end by 0 bases, with 18 bases between. As DNA, the CDR3 is TGCAGTGCTAATGCGGAGCCTGCCCTTATGAACACTGAAGCTTTCTTT. Residues: CSANAEPALMNTEAFF.

This clonotype was counted a few times. The chain couples TRBV9 to TRBJ2-3, with TRBD2 identical over 13 bases. In germline, CDR1 is SGDLS, CDR2 YYNGEE. The CDR3 extends over 18 amino acids. The V and J ends lost 1 base and 6 bases, in that order; junction bases with no gene match: 11. Here the CDR3 reads CASSVRGLAGDGFDTQYF. CDR3 DNA: TGTGCCAGCAGCGTACGTGGACTAGCGGGGGACGGGTTTGATACGCAGTATTTT.

This clonotype showed up just a few times. This chain joins TRBV29-1 and TRBJ2-1, with 7 bases identical to TRBD1. V lost 6 bases to trimming and J lost 0 bases; unmatched junction nucleotides: 5. Germline CDR1 is SQVTM and CDR2 is ANQGSEA. The CDR3 has 14 amino acids. CDR3 region: CSVDRVSSYNEQFF. The CDR3 DNA reads TGCAGCGTCGACAGGGTAAGCTCCTACAATGAGCAGTTCTTC.

The chain is built from TRBV6-1 and TRBJ2-5, with D possibly TRBD1 on 6 matching bases. V was pared by 1 base and J by 2 bases, with 11 bases between. Germline CDR1 reads MNHNS; CDR2 reads SASEGT. This CDR3 spans 15 amino acids. CDR3 residues: CASSEVAGEQETQYF. CDR3 in DNA: TGTGCCAGCAGTGAAGTGGCAGGGGAGCAAGAGACCCAGTACTTC.

CDR3 region: CASRSSESSYEQYF. CDR3 sequence (DNA): TGTGCCAGCAGATCTAGCGAAAGCTCCTACGAGCAGTACTTC. The V and J genes are TRBV6-1 and TRBJ2-7, with a weak D call TRBD2 (6 bases). V was trimmed by 6 bases and J by 0 bases, leaving 12 bases between them. The CDR3 extends over 14 amino acids. Germline CDR1 is MNHNS and CDR2 is SASEGT.

V usage is TRBV5-1 and J usage is TRBJ2-5; D assignment may be TRBD1 or TRBD2 (6 bases each). The CDR3 contains 16 residues. The ends were cut back, 0 bases at V and 0 bases at J, with 12 bases in the middle. Germline V gives CDR1 SGHRS, CDR2 YFSETQ. CDR3 coding DNA: TGCGCCAGCAGCTTGGCCGGGGGCTACTACCAAGAGACCCAGTACTTC. Encoded protein: CASSLAGGYYQETQYF.

About this clonotype itself: A much more abundant neighbour one base away suggests this may be a read error. The genes are TRBV7-2 and TRBJ2-6; D uncertain. The V end was cut by 5 bases, the J end by 2 bases, with 4 bases between. Germline CDR1 and CDR2: SGHTA and FQGNSA. The CDR3 has 13 amino acids. CDR3 in DNA: TGTGCCAGCAGCGAACCTGGGGCCAACGTCCTGACTTTC. Its protein is CASSEPGANVLTF. Using reference TRBV7-2 and TRBJ2-6 for the parts outside the CDR3, the full variable domain is GAGVSQSPSNKVTEKGKDVELRCDPISGHTALYWYRQSLGQGLEFLIYFQGNSAPDKSGLPSDRFSAERTGGSVSTLTIQRTQQEDSAVYLCASSEPGANVLTFGAGSRLTVL.

This clonotype has more than one count but fewer than ten. The chain uses TRBV7-2 and TRBJ1-5, with a weak D call TRBD1 (6 bases). Trimming took 1 base from V and 1 from J, leaving 11 bases between them. The CDR3 has 16 residues. Germline assignment: CDR1 SGHTA and CDR2 FQGNSA. CDR3 in DNA: TGTGCCAGCAGCTTAGGAACAGGGAAGAGCAATCAGCCCCAGCATTTT. It codes for CASSLGTGKSNQPQHF.

This rearrangement joins TRBV7-2 to TRBJ2-7; 10 nucleotides match TRBD2. This CDR3 has 16 amino acids. Germline lookup yields CDR1 SGHTA and CDR2 FQGNSA. The J segment lost 8 bases and the V segment lost 5 bases, leaving 15 bases of the junction unmatched. CDR3 in amino acids: CASSEYSLGLAVQQYF. CDR3 bases: TGTGCCAGCAGCGAATACAGCCTCGGACTAGCGGTACAGCAGTACTTC.

This clonotype was counted only a few times. The chain couples TRBV9 to TRBJ2-7; 11 bases are a match to TRBD1. In germline, CDR1 is SGDLS, CDR2 YYNGEE. The CDR3 consists of 15 residues. The J segment lost 6 bases and the V segment lost 2 bases, leaving 7 bases of the junction unmatched. CDR3 DNA: TGTGCCAGCAGCGTGGGGACAGGGGGTGCCCTCGAGCAGTACTTC. Encoded protein: CASSVGTGGALEQYF.

Here the CDR3 DNA reads TGCAGTGCTAGTGCGGATTATAGCAATCAGCCCCAGCATTTT. As protein: CSASADYSNQPQHF. This chain links TRBV20-1 with TRBJ1-5; D is unresolved. Deletions cut 3 bases from V and 0 bases from J, with 9 bases between. The CDR3 is 14 amino acids. CDR1 is DFQATT and CDR2 is SNEGSKA in the germline V gene (reference sequence).

The chain carries TRBV5-1 and TRBJ2-5, with 7 nucleotides matching TRBD2. V lost 1 base and J lost 5; bases outside the gene matches: 8. Germline V gene data show CDR1 as SGHRS and CDR2 as YFSETQ. The CDR3 loop spans 15 amino acids. CDR3: CASSLYAGAKETQYF. The CDR3 nucleotides read TGCGCCAGCAGCTTGTATGCGGGAGCGAAGGAGACCCAGTACTTC.

This clonotype turned up a few times. CDR3 DNA sequence: TGTGCCAGCAGCGAGACAGGGGGCTGGGCGGGATTGAGCAATCAGCCCCAGCATTTT. Protein: CASSETGGWAGLSNQPQHF. This chain connects TRBV2 to TRBJ1-5; 10 nucleotides agree with TRBD1. The CDR3 is made up of 19 amino acids. V gave up 6 bases and J gave up 1 base; unmatched junction bases: 15. Germline-derived CDR1 and CDR2 are SNHLY and FYNNEI.

The V gene is TRBV19, the J gene TRBJ2-2; D is undetermined. The V and J ends lost 8 bases and 2 bases respectively, with 12 bases between them. Germline CDR1 and CDR2: LNHDA and SQIVND (reference sequence). This CDR3 has 14 amino acids. The CDR3, as DNA: TGTGCCAGTCGGACGCATAGTAACACCGGGGAGCTGTTTTTT. Its translation is CASRTHSNTGELFF.

The chain is built from TRBV5-6 and TRBJ1-1; 10 bases match TRBD1. The CDR3 has 16 amino acids. The germline V gene encodes CDR1 SGHDT and CDR2 YYEEEE. With 4 bases clipped from V and 1 base from J, the junction kept 7 bases outside the gene matches. The CDR3 loop reads CASSPGTGVANTEAFF. The CDR3 DNA follows: TGTGCCAGCAGCCCGGGGACAGGGGTGGCGAACACTGAAGCTTTCTTT.

The chain uses TRBV9 and TRBJ1-5; D is possibly TRBD1 (6 bases). Germline loops: CDR1 SGDLS, CDR2 YYNGEE. V dropped 4 bases and J dropped 10 bases, with 21 bases sitting between them. This CDR3 contains 15 residues. CDR3 in amino acids: CASSPSLGQWQPQHF. In DNA form, the CDR3 reads TGTGCCAGCAGCCCCTCCTTGGGACAATGGCAACCCCAGCATTTT.

This clonotype has a handful of counts. The chain carries TRBV18 and TRBJ2-1, with TRBD1 matching over 8 bases. This CDR3 region has 14 residues. The V gene end was trimmed by 3 bases and the J gene end by 9 bases; junction bases not matched to a gene: 7. Germline CDR1 reads KGHSH; CDR2 reads LQKENI. The CDR3 bases are TGTGCCAGCTCACCTCGTCAGGGGGCTGGTGAGCAGTTCTTC. Its translation is CASSPRQGAGEQFF.

In its sample, this clonotype was seen a few times. The chain couples TRBV12-3 or TRBV12-4 to TRBJ1-1; D is undetermined. The V end was cut by 4 bases, the J end by 10 bases, with 13 bases between. The CDR3 has 12 amino acids. DNA of the CDR3: TGTGCCAGCAGTTACACCGCCGTTGGAGCTTTCTTT. This gives the protein CASSYTAVGAFF.